This T cell receptor beta chain was retrieved from a study of regulatory T cells in long-lasting Graves disease. In its sample, this clonotype was seen a few times. Time point described: newly diagnosed GD, antithyroid drugs for less than 3 months. PBMC-extracted RNA yielded the TCR library. In building TCR beta libraries, iRepertoire HTBI primers were used together with Arm-PCR of CDR3 regions. TCRdb recomputed calls from the multiplex PCR reads with MiXCR, one row per CDR3 protein. In the table there are around 450,000 distinct CDR3 sequences, 15% of which are singletons. The sample was also reused in another study, on T cells in Graves' hyperthyroidism and ophthalmopathy. According to that study: Most thyroid clonotypes expanded above 0.001 appeared in blood too.

The source material was peripheral blood mononuclear cells (PBMCs), sampled at new diagnosis, from a patient treated with antithyroid drugs. This TCR was recovered from a woman between 35 and 50 years old with Graves disease.

For the CDR3, the DNA is TGCGCCAGCAGCTTAGATTACGTCTCTGGAAACACCATATATTTT. Protein: CASSLDYVSGNTIYF. The chain has TRBV5-1 and TRBJ1-3; D call uncertain. The CDR3 sequence is 15 residues long. CDR1 is SGHRS and CDR2 is YFSETQ in the germline V gene. With 2 bases removed from V and 0 bases from J, the gap between germline ends came to 9 bases.